The rows below give T cell receptor beta chains drawn from one sample of a study of blood T cells in healthy people across ages. In TCRdb, the 5' RACE reads were re-called with MiXCR into one record per CDR3 protein. Of around 800,000 distinct CDR3 sequences listed, roughly 25% are singletons. These data also featured in a second study, about T cells of mothers and their children.

The sample consisted of blood. These receptors originate from a boy aged 10-17 years in good health. The CDR3 runs from the conserved cysteine through the conserved F or W. Fields, in order: CDR3 length, J gene, V gene, clone size, D gene, CDR3 DNA, CDR3 protein. D genes are given only for firm matches. Only some rows state a clone size, as once, few, many or a class for expanded clones.

cdr3_length: 14; j_call: TRBJ1-4; v_call: TRBV29-1; clone_size: few; d_call: NA; cdr3_nt: TGCAGCTTTACGGAGGGGACGTGGAATGAAAAACTGTTTTTT; cdr3_aa: CSFTEGTWNEKLFF
cdr3_length: 13; j_call: TRBJ1-2; v_call: TRBV12-3/TRBV12-4; clone_size: few; d_call: NA; cdr3_nt: TGTGCCAGCAGGGGAGACTTAGCCTATGGCTACACCTTC; cdr3_aa: CASRGDLAYGYTF
cdr3_length: 17; j_call: TRBJ2-1; v_call: TRBV27; clone_size: once; d_call: TRBD2; cdr3_nt: TGTGCCAGCAGTTTGCTGGGGACTAGCGGGGGGGACAATGAGCAGTTCTTC; cdr3_aa: CASSLLGTSGGDNEQFF
cdr3_length: 14; j_call: TRBJ2-1; v_call: TRBV20-1; clone_size: NA; d_call: TRBD2; cdr3_nt: TGCAGTGCTAGAGTAGCGGGTGGGGTCGATGAGCAGTTCTTC; cdr3_aa: CSARVAGGVDEQFF
cdr3_length: 15; j_call: TRBJ2-3; v_call: TRBV7-6; clone_size: many; d_call: NA; cdr3_nt: TGTGCCAGCAGCTTAGACATCGTCCGGGCAGATACGCAGTATTTT; cdr3_aa: CASSLDIVRADTQYF
cdr3_length: 13; j_call: TRBJ2-5; v_call: TRBV29-1; clone_size: NA; d_call: NA; cdr3_nt: TGCAGCGTAGGCAGACAGGAGGGAGAGACCCAGTACTTC; cdr3_aa: CSVGRQEGETQYF
cdr3_length: 19; j_call: TRBJ2-3; v_call: TRBV7-2; clone_size: NA; d_call: TRBD1; cdr3_nt: TGTGCCAGCAGCCGCGTAGCCCCCGGGACAGCTCCGAGCACAGATACGCAGTATTTT; cdr3_aa: CASSRVAPGTAPSTDTQYF
cdr3_length: 13; j_call: TRBJ1-2; v_call: TRBV6-5; clone_size: few; d_call: TRBD1; cdr3_nt: TGTGCCAGCAGTTTCTCGACAGGGGATGGCTACACCTTC; cdr3_aa: CASSFSTGDGYTF
cdr3_length: 13; j_call: TRBJ2-7; v_call: TRBV7-2; clone_size: few; d_call: NA; cdr3_nt: TGTGCCAGCAGCTTAGCCCTACACTACGAGCAGTACTTC; cdr3_aa: CASSLALHYEQYF
cdr3_length: 13; j_call: TRBJ1-4; v_call: TRBV5-4; clone_size: NA; d_call: TRBD1; cdr3_nt: TGTGCCACCGAGAGACAGGGGGAGGAAAAACTGTTTTTT; cdr3_aa: CATERQGEEKLFF
cdr3_length: 13; j_call: TRBJ2-7; v_call: TRBV12-3/TRBV12-4; clone_size: NA; d_call: NA; cdr3_nt: TGTGCCAGCGGCTCTATGGGCCCCCGCGAGCAGTACTTC; cdr3_aa: CASGSMGPREQYF
cdr3_length: 12; j_call: TRBJ1-1; v_call: TRBV2; clone_size: NA; d_call: NA; cdr3_nt: TGTGCCAGCAGTGACGGGAGGTCTTCAACTTTCTTT; cdr3_aa: CASSDGRSSTFF
cdr3_length: 15; j_call: TRBJ1-2; v_call: TRBV28; clone_size: NA; d_call: TRBD1; cdr3_nt: TGTGCCAGCAGTTTAGAGGGGACAGGGAACTATGGCCACACCTTC; cdr3_aa: CASSLEGTGNYGHTF
cdr3_length: 15; j_call: TRBJ2-5; v_call: TRBV10-3; clone_size: NA; d_call: NA; cdr3_nt: TGTGCCATCAGTGCCGGGACTCCCGGATCAGAGACCCAGTACTTC; cdr3_aa: CAISAGTPGSETQYF
cdr3_length: 16; j_call: TRBJ1-2; v_call: TRBV18; clone_size: few; d_call: TRBD1; cdr3_nt: TGTGCCAGCTCACCGTTGCTGGGACAGCCAGACTATGGCTACACCTTC; cdr3_aa: CASSPLLGQPDYGYTF
cdr3_length: 17; j_call: TRBJ2-4; v_call: TRBV24-1; clone_size: NA; d_call: TRBD2; cdr3_nt: TGTGCCACCAGTGATTCCCCAGGCGGGGGGCGGGGGGACATTCAGTACTTC; cdr3_aa: CATSDSPGGGRGDIQYF
cdr3_length: 14; j_call: TRBJ1-2; v_call: TRBV20-1; clone_size: few; d_call: NA; cdr3_nt: TGCAGTGCTAGAGATGTCACAGGCCGGGGTGGCTACACCTTC; cdr3_aa: CSARDVTGRGGYTF
cdr3_length: 18; j_call: TRBJ2-6; v_call: TRBV7-9; clone_size: few; d_call: NA; cdr3_nt: TGTGCCAGCAGCTTCCGGCCCAGGGGATTCCAGGGGGCCAACGTCCTGACTTTC; cdr3_aa: CASSFRPRGFQGANVLTF
cdr3_length: 15; j_call: TRBJ2-3; v_call: TRBV27; clone_size: few; d_call: NA; cdr3_nt: TGTGCCAGCAGTCGAGTTAGGATAAATTATGATACGCAGTATTTT; cdr3_aa: CASSRVRINYDTQYF
cdr3_length: 17; j_call: TRBJ1-6; v_call: TRBV12-3/TRBV12-4; clone_size: NA; d_call: NA; cdr3_nt: TGTGCCAGCAGTATCCGGGACGGGAGCTCCTATAATTCACCCCTCCACTTT; cdr3_aa: CASSIRDGSSYNSPLHF
cdr3_length: 15; j_call: TRBJ2-7; v_call: TRBV13; clone_size: NA; d_call: TRBD1; cdr3_nt: TGTGCCAGCAGCTTAGGGGACAGGGGGCTTTCCGAGCAGTACTTC; cdr3_aa: CASSLGDRGLSEQYF
cdr3_length: 14; j_call: TRBJ1-4; v_call: TRBV12-3/TRBV12-4; clone_size: few; d_call: TRBD1; cdr3_nt: TGTGCCAGCAGATGGGGACAGGGCGGGGAAAAACTGTTTTTT; cdr3_aa: CASRWGQGGEKLFF
cdr3_length: 13; j_call: TRBJ2-1; v_call: TRBV28; clone_size: few; d_call: NA; cdr3_nt: TGTGCCAGCAGTTTCCGGCCGTCCAATGAGCAGTTCTTC; cdr3_aa: CASSFRPSNEQFF
cdr3_length: 13; j_call: TRBJ1-5; v_call: TRBV20-1; clone_size: NA; d_call: NA; cdr3_nt: TGCAGTGCTGTGCAGGGTTCCAATCAGCCCCAGCATTTT; cdr3_aa: CSAVQGSNQPQHF
cdr3_length: 12; j_call: TRBJ1-2; v_call: TRBV28; clone_size: NA; d_call: NA; cdr3_nt: TGTGCCAGCAGTCGAGGCAGGTCAAGCTACACCTTC; cdr3_aa: CASSRGRSSYTF
cdr3_length: 13; j_call: TRBJ1-2; v_call: TRBV29-1; clone_size: few; d_call: NA; cdr3_nt: TGCAGCGTAGGATCCGAGGGTGGCTATGGCTACACCTTC; cdr3_aa: CSVGSEGGYGYTF
cdr3_length: 13; j_call: TRBJ2-7; v_call: TRBV10-2; clone_size: NA; d_call: NA; cdr3_nt: TGCGCCAGCAGTGCAAGGAGCTCCTACGAGCAGTACTTC; cdr3_aa: CASSARSSYEQYF
cdr3_length: 16; j_call: TRBJ2-1; v_call: TRBV5-1; clone_size: NA; d_call: TRBD2; cdr3_nt: TGCGCCAGCAGCCTGGGACTAGCGGGGGCTCTGGCTGAGCAGTTCTTC; cdr3_aa: CASSLGLAGALAEQFF
cdr3_length: 14; j_call: TRBJ2-1; v_call: TRBV28; clone_size: NA; d_call: NA; cdr3_nt: TGTGCCAGCAGTTACGGGCAGAGCCTTCCGAAGCAGTTCTTC; cdr3_aa: CASSYGQSLPKQFF
cdr3_length: 16; j_call: TRBJ1-4; v_call: TRBV10-2; clone_size: NA; d_call: TRBD1; cdr3_nt: TGCGCCAGCAGTGATCGCCAGGGGGCAACTAATGAAAAACTGTTTTTT; cdr3_aa: CASSDRQGATNEKLFF
cdr3_length: 14; j_call: TRBJ2-7; v_call: TRBV10-3; clone_size: NA; d_call: NA; cdr3_nt: TGTGCCATCAGTGTATCAGACAGGTCCTACGAGCAGTACTTC; cdr3_aa: CAISVSDRSYEQYF
cdr3_length: 12; j_call: TRBJ2-5; v_call: TRBV5-5; clone_size: NA; d_call: NA; cdr3_nt: TGCGCCAGCAGCTTGGCCGGACCCCTCCAGTACTTC; cdr3_aa: CASSLAGPLQYF
cdr3_length: 14; j_call: TRBJ1-1; v_call: TRBV5-1; clone_size: NA; d_call: NA; cdr3_nt: TGCGCCAGCAGCTCCCTCGATGGGGCCACTGAAGCTTTCTTT; cdr3_aa: CASSSLDGATEAFF
cdr3_length: 15; j_call: TRBJ2-5; v_call: TRBV6-1; clone_size: NA; d_call: NA; cdr3_nt: TGTGCCAGCAGTGAAATTTGGGGCGGTCAAGAGACCCAGTACTTC; cdr3_aa: CASSEIWGGQETQYF
cdr3_length: 13; j_call: TRBJ2-2; v_call: TRBV28; clone_size: NA; d_call: NA; cdr3_nt: TGTGCCAGCAGTTACGGGGTGGGAGGGGAGCTGTTTTTT; cdr3_aa: CASSYGVGGELFF
cdr3_length: 15; j_call: TRBJ2-3; v_call: TRBV9; clone_size: few; d_call: TRBD1; cdr3_nt: TGTGCCAGCAGCCCCTGGACAGGGGACGCAGATACGCAGTATTTT; cdr3_aa: CASSPWTGDADTQYF
cdr3_length: 16; j_call: TRBJ2-3; v_call: TRBV20-1; clone_size: few; d_call: NA; cdr3_nt: TGCAGTGCTCTACTTGGTGGGACCCGAGGTACAGATACGCAGTATTTT; cdr3_aa: CSALLGGTRGTDTQYF
cdr3_length: 15; j_call: TRBJ2-2; v_call: TRBV9; clone_size: few; d_call: NA; cdr3_nt: TGTGCCAGCAGCGTATTGGGCAGATTTGGCGGGAAGCTGTTTTTT; cdr3_aa: CASSVLGRFGGKLFF
cdr3_length: 14; j_call: TRBJ2-5; v_call: TRBV29-1; clone_size: few; d_call: TRBD2; cdr3_nt: TGCAGCGTTGTCTTCCGGGGAGGGCAAGAGACCCAGTACTTC; cdr3_aa: CSVVFRGGQETQYF
cdr3_length: 17; j_call: TRBJ1-4; v_call: TRBV2; clone_size: few; d_call: NA; cdr3_nt: TGTGCCAGCAGTGAAGCGCTGTCAAGGGGTCTTAAGGAAAAACTGTTTTTT; cdr3_aa: CASSEALSRGLKEKLFF
cdr3_length: 16; j_call: TRBJ1-3; v_call: TRBV19; clone_size: NA; d_call: NA; cdr3_nt: TGTGCCAGTAGTATAGGACGCGGAGTCTCTGGAAACACCATATATTTT; cdr3_aa: CASSIGRGVSGNTIYF
cdr3_length: 14; j_call: TRBJ2-5; v_call: TRBV9; clone_size: NA; d_call: NA; cdr3_nt: TGTGCCAGCAGCGTAGATCTGGGAGCGGAGACCCAGTACTTC; cdr3_aa: CASSVDLGAETQYF
cdr3_length: 19; j_call: TRBJ2-3; v_call: TRBV10-2; clone_size: NA; d_call: TRBD2; cdr3_nt: TGCGCCAGCAGTGCCGCCCCTCCGACTAGCGGGGCTAGCACAGACACGCAGTATTTT; cdr3_aa: CASSAAPPTSGASTDTQYF
cdr3_length: 15; j_call: TRBJ2-1; v_call: TRBV5-1; clone_size: few; d_call: TRBD2; cdr3_nt: TGCGCCAGCCGGTCGAGCGGGGGGGCCTACAATGAGCAGTTCTTC; cdr3_aa: CASRSSGGAYNEQFF
cdr3_length: 16; j_call: TRBJ2-5; v_call: TRBV14; clone_size: NA; d_call: NA; cdr3_nt: TGTGCCAGCAGCCAAGGTCGGATGAGACTACAAGAGACCCAGTACTTC; cdr3_aa: CASSQGRMRLQETQYF
cdr3_length: 16; j_call: TRBJ2-7; v_call: TRBV5-1; clone_size: few; d_call: TRBD1; cdr3_nt: TGCGCCAGCAGCTTTGGTGATCTGGACAGGGTGTACGAGCAGTACTTC; cdr3_aa: CASSFGDLDRVYEQYF
cdr3_length: 17; j_call: TRBJ2-1; v_call: TRBV5-1; clone_size: few; d_call: TRBD2; cdr3_nt: TGCGCCAGCAGCTTGAGCCTAGCGGGGAGGCCCCACAATGAGCAGTTCTTC; cdr3_aa: CASSLSLAGRPHNEQFF
cdr3_length: 14; j_call: TRBJ2-7; v_call: TRBV5-6; clone_size: few; d_call: NA; cdr3_nt: TGTGCCAGCAGTCCTCCGGACGGTAACTACGAGCAGTACTTC; cdr3_aa: CASSPPDGNYEQYF
cdr3_length: 13; j_call: TRBJ1-1; v_call: TRBV3-1; clone_size: NA; d_call: TRBD1; cdr3_nt: TGTGCCAGCAGCATAGGGACAGACACTGAAGCTTTCTTT; cdr3_aa: CASSIGTDTEAFF
cdr3_length: 15; j_call: TRBJ2-5; v_call: TRBV6-5; clone_size: few; d_call: NA; cdr3_nt: TGTGCCAGCAGTTACTCGGGCAGGCCCCAAGAGACCCAGTACTTC; cdr3_aa: CASSYSGRPQETQYF
cdr3_length: 14; j_call: TRBJ1-6; v_call: TRBV2; clone_size: few; d_call: TRBD1; cdr3_nt: TGTGCCAGCAGTGGGGGACAGCCTAATTCACCCCTCCACTTT; cdr3_aa: CASSGGQPNSPLHF